This note documents a single TCR beta chain sequence. V lost 4 bases and J lost 5, with 12 bases in between. The CDR3 runs 13 residues. The germline gives CDR1 SGHNT, CDR2 YYREEE (reference sequence). This record belongs to a study of blood T cell repertoires in COVID-19. Study summary: The United States, Italy and Spain supplied acute and convalescent COVID-19 samples. In each case, the material was cDNA or gDNA derived from T cells, B-cell-depleted T cells, or PBMCs.

In Seattle, patients joined the study during active infection and were tracked longitudinally. As processed by the authors: Quantification of nucleated cells was approximated via reference gene primer amplification. The data were produced by immunoSEQ multiplex PCR, yet TCRdb's version contains in-frame clones alone and is incomplete. D and trimming were read from the DNA, whereas the V and J calls and clone size are those reported in that table. The data contain roughly 50,000 clones, around 85% of them seen just once; the ten biggest clones take up approximately 33%. Sequencing used peripheral blood. The chain employs TRBV5-4 and TRBJ1-1; D not certain. The TCR comes from a woman older than 75 with COVID-19, enrolled during active disease. The CDR3 DNA sequence: TGTGCCAGCAGCCCCCCGGGAGGAACTGAAGCTTTCTTT. It translates to CASSPPGGTEAFF.